This T cell receptor (beta chain) was recorded in a study of control samples from healthy donors and cancer patients (dated by TCRdb to the early 2020s). Counted from cysteine to phenylalanine, this CDR3 has 13 amino acids. The sequence is cut down to CDR3 DNA, 39 bases in frame from base 1. CDR1 MNHEY and CDR2 SMNVEV were looked up in the germline V gene (reference sequence). The junction carries 12 bases between V and J, which are trimmed by 8 bases and 4 bases respectively. Only a few counts were recorded for this clone. No antigen is known for it. No much larger clonotype is one base removed from it; base qualities were not supplied. The library came from the immunoSEQ multiplex PCR assay. What TCRdb holds here is the immuneACCESS table cut down to in-frame rearrangements. Part of the clones is not present; checked against another copy, under half of the missing clones reflect an unresolved V gene, and the others are unexplained. Across this sample there are 100,000 to 150,000 clones, with roughly nine tenths seen only once. Clones ranked in the top ten supply roughly 8% of the sample.

The sequenced material came from PBMCs. This sequence originates from a man aged 50 or older with head and neck cancer. The chain links TRBV27 with TRBJ1-5, with no confidently assigned D gene. The DNA sequence reads TGTGCCAGCGCTACCACCCGTAATCAGCCCCAGCATTTT. Its coded protein is CASATTRNQPQHF.